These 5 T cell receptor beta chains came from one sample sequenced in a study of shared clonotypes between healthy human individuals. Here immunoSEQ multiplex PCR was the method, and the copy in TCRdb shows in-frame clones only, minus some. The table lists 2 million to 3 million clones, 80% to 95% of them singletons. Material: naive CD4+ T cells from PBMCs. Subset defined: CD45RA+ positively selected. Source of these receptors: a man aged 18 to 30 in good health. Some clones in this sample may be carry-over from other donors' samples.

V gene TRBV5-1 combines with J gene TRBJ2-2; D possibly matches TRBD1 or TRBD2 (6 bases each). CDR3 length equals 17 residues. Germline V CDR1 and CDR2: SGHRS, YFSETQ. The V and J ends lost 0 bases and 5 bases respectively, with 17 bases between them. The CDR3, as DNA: TGCGCCAGCAGCTTGGGTGCTGGGGGGCGCGGGACCGGGGAGCTGTTTTTT. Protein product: CASSLGAGGRGTGELFF.

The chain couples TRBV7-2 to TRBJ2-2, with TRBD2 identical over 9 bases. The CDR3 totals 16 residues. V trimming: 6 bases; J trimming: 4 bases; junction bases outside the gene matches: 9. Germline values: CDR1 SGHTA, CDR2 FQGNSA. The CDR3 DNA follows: TGTGCCAGCAGTCGAGGAGCGGGAGGTCCCACCGGGGAGCTGTTTTTT. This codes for CASSRGAGGPTGELFF.

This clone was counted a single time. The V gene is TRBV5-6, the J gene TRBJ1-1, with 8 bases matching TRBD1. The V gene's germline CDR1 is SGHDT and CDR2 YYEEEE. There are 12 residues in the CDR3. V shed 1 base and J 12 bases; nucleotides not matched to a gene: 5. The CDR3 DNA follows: TGTGCCAGCAGCTTGCAGGGGGCGCAGACTTTCTTT. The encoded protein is CASSLQGAQTFF.

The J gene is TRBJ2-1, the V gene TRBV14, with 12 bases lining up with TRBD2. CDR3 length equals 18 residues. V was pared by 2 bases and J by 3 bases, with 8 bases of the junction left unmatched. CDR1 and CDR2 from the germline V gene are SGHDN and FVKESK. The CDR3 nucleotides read TGTGCCAGCAGCCAACGGACTAGCGGGACCATTAACTACAATGAGCAGTTCTTC. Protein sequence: CASSQRTSGTINYNEQFF.

Here the CDR3 reads CASSFREDTQYF. CDR3 DNA sequence: TGTGCCAGCAGCTTTAGGGAAGATACGCAGTATTTT. The chain carries TRBV7-2 and TRBJ2-3; D is unresolved. V was clipped by 3 bases and J by 5 bases, with 6 bases between them. Germline-derived CDR1 and CDR2 are SGHTA and FQGNSA. This CDR3 has 12 amino acids.